This T cell receptor beta chain comes out of a study of T cell clonotyping in hematopoietic cell transplantation. Whole-study results and caveats: After transplant, recipient diversity fell while pathologically expanded clonotypes grew through day 180.

As for this clone: Its antigen is as yet unknown.

Measured with immunoSEQ multiplex PCR; TCRdb has only the in-frame clones, and not every one. The sample holds 17,000 or so clones, about 76% seen once. This CDR3 contains 13 residues. Trimming took 3 bases from V and 5 from J, leaving 11 bases between them. Per germline, CDR1 MDHEN and CDR2 SYDVKM. The receptor was isolated from a woman aged 55 to 70 in good health. Some clones in this sample may be carry-over from other donors' samples. The genes are TRBV28 and TRBJ2-7; maybe TRBD1 (5 bases). Sequencing used peripheral blood mononuclear cells. The CDR3 reads CASSLPRGHEQYF. DNA of the CDR3: TGTGCCAGCAGTTTGCCAAGGGGTCACGAGCAGTACTTC.